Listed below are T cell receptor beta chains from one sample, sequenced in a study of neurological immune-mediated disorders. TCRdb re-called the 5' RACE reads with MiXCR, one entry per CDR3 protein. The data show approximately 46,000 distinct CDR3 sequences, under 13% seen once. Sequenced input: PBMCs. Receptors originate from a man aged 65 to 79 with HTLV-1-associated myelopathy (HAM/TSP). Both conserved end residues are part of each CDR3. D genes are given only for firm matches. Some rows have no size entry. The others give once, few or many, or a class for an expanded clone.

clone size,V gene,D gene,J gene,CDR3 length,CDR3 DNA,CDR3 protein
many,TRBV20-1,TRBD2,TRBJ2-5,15,TGCAGTGCCCTGGGAAGACTAGCGGGAAAAGAGACCCAGTACTTC,CSALGRLAGKETQYF
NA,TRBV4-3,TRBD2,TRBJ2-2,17,TGCGCCAGCAGTCCACGACGGGGACTAGTAGCCACCGTGGAGCTGTTTTTT,CASSPRRGLVATVELFF
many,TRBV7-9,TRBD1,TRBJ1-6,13,TGTGCCAGCAGCCGGACAGGGGATTCACCCCTCCACTTT,CASSRTGDSPLHF
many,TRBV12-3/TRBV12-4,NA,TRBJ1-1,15,TGTGCCAGCAGTTCCCCGGGGGGCTGGCACACTGAAGCTTTCTTT,CASSSPGGWHTEAFF
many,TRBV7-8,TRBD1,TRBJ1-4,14,TGTGCCAGCAGAGACGGGACAGGGCGGAAAAAACTGTTTTTT,CASRDGTGRKKLFF
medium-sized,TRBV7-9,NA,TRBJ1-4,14,TGTGCCAGCAGCTTAGAAGGGGCTGGAGAAAAACTGTTTTTT,CASSLEGAGEKLFF
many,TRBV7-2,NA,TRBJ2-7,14,TGTGCCAGCGCCTCGTCAGGAGCCTACTACGAGCAGTACTTC,CASASSGAYYEQYF
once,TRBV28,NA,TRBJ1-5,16,TGTGCCAGCAGTCCCCCAGAACGGATAAGCAATCAGCCCCAGCATTTT,CASSPPERISNQPQHF
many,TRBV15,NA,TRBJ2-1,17,TGTGCCACCAGCAGTCAGTTCCGGGACTTCTTTTCCAATGAGCAGTTCTTC,CATSSQFRDFFSNEQFF
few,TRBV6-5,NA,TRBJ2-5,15,TGTGCCAGCAGTTACTCGTCGGTGGTCACGGAGACCCAGTACTTC,CASSYSSVVTETQYF
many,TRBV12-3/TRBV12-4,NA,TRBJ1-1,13,TGTGCCAGCAGACCGACCGGTGGGGATGAAGCTTTCTTT,CASRPTGGDEAFF
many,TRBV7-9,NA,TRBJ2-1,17,TGTGCCAGCAGCCGCTGGAGTAGGCCTCTGCCCTACAATGAGCAGTTCTTC,CASSRWSRPLPYNEQFF
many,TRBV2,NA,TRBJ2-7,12,TGTGCCAGCAGAATCGGGTTCGGCGAGCAGTACTTC,CASRIGFGEQYF
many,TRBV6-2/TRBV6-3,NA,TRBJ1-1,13,TGTGCCAGCATCCGGACCTTGGGGACTGAAGCTTTCTTT,CASIRTLGTEAFF
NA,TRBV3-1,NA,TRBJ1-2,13,TGTGTCAGCAGCCAACAGGCCTGGGGGGGCTACAACTTC,CVSSQQAWGGYNF
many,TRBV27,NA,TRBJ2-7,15,TGTGCCAGCAGTTTTGGACCCTCGTTTGGGTACGAGCAGTACTTC,CASSFGPSFGYEQYF
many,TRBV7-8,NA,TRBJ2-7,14,TGTGCCAGCAGCTTAGCCCCTAGATCAGTCGAGCAGTACTTC,CASSLAPRSVEQYF
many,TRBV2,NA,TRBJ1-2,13,TGTGCCAGCAGTGGAATCTCTAACTATGGCTACACCTTC,CASSGISNYGYTF
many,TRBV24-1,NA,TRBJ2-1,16,TGTGCCACCAGTAAAAGCAGGGCAAGCTCCTACAATGAGCAGTTCTTC,CATSKSRASSYNEQFF
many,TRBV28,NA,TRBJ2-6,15,TGTGCCAGCAGTTTGTCTAGCTCTGGGGCCAACGTCCTGACTTTC,CASSLSSSGANVLTF
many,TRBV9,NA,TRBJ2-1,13,TGTGCCAGCAGCGTAGGTCCCTTAGGGGAGCAGTTCTTC,CASSVGPLGEQFF
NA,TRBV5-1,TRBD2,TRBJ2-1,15,TGCGCCAGCGCTCTCCCGGGAGGCGGTTACAATGAGCAGTTCTTC,CASALPGGGYNEQFF
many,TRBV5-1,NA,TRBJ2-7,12,TGCGCCAGCAGCTTGTTGGGACGCGAGCAGTACTTC,CASSLLGREQYF
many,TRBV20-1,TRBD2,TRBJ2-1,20,TGCAGTGCTAGATTATCTAACGTAGCGGGAGGGCCCTCGTTACCCAATGAGCAGTTCTTC,CSARLSNVAGGPSLPNEQFF
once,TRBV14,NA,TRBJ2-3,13,TGTGCCAGCAGCAGGCAGGGTCCAACTACACAGTATTTT,CASSRQGPTTQYF
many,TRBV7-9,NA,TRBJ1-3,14,TGTGCCAGCAGATCGGACAGCCAGGGGAACACCATATATTTT,CASRSDSQGNTIYF
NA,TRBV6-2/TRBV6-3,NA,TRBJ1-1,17,TGTGCCAGCAGTTACTTCTACTGGGTCAGGGCGGGAACTGAAGCTTTCTTT,CASSYFYWVRAGTEAFF
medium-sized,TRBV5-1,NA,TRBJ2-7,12,TGCGCCAGCAGCCAGGGCCTCCGCGAGCAGTACTTC,CASSQGLREQYF
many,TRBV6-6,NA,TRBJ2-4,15,TGTGCCAGCAGTTCCAACTCGGGGAACCAAAACATTCAGTACTTC,CASSSNSGNQNIQYF
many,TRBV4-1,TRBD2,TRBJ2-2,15,TGCGCCAGCAGCCCCGCTAGCGGGAGAAATGGGGAGCTGTTTTTT,CASSPASGRNGELFF
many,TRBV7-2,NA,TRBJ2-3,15,TGTGCCAGCAGCTTAGACCCTCTCGGCACAGATACGCAGTATTTT,CASSLDPLGTDTQYF
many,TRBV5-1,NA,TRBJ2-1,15,TGCGCCAGCAGCTTGGAGGGACTCCCCTACAATGAGCAGTTCTTC,CASSLEGLPYNEQFF
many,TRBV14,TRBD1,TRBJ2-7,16,TGTGCCAGCAGCCAACTTATGGGACAGGGGGCAAACGAGCAGTACTTC,CASSQLMGQGANEQYF
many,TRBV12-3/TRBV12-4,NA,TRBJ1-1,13,TGTGCCAGCAGTTTTGGTGCGGGAGACAAAGCTTTCTTT,CASSFGAGDKAFF
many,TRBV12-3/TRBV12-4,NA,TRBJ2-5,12,TGTGCCAGCAGTTTCTCGGGTGAGACCCAGTACTTC,CASSFSGETQYF
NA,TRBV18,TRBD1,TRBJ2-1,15,TGTGTCAGCTCAAACCGGGACAGGGCTTACAATGAGCAGTTCTTC,CVSSNRDRAYNEQFF
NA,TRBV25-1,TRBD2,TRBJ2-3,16,TGTGCCAGCAGTGCTGGCGGGCTAGCGGGAGCAGATACGCAGTATTTT,CASSAGGLAGADTQYF
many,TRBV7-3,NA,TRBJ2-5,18,TGTGCCAGCAGCTTAGACGCGCGGGGTGACAGGGTTGAGGAGACCCAGTACTTC,CASSLDARGDRVEETQYF
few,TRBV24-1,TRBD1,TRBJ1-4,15,TGTGCCACCAGTGATTTAAGGGACAGGGCCGAAAAACTGTTTTTT,CATSDLRDRAEKLFF
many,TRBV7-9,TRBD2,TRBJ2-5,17,TGTGCCAGCAGCGGAGGGTCCGGGACTAGAAAGCGCGAGACCCAGTACTTC,CASSGGSGTRKRETQYF
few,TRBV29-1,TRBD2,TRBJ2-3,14,TGCAGCGTTGCCGGGACTAGCGACACAGATACGCAGTATTTT,CSVAGTSDTDTQYF
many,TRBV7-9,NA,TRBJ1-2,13,TGTGCCAGCAGCTTAGAGGGAATCAGGGGCTACACCTTC,CASSLEGIRGYTF
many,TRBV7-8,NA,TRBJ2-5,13,TGTGCCATAGGCGCGGGGCCCGTCGGGACCCAGTACTTC,CAIGAGPVGTQYF
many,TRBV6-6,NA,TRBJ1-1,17,TGTGCCAGCAGTTACTCGAGGGGGGTTGAGACCCGTGGTGAAGCTTTCTTT,CASSYSRGVETRGEAFF
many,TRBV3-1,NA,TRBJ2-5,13,TGTGCCAGCAGATCCAGCCCCGAAGAGACCCAGTACTTC,CASRSSPEETQYF
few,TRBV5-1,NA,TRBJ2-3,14,TGCGCCAGCAGCACCGGGACGGTCACAGATACGCAGTATTTT,CASSTGTVTDTQYF
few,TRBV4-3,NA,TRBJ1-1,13,TGCGCCAGCAGCCAAAAGTCAGGGCGGGAAGCTTTCTTT,CASSQKSGREAFF
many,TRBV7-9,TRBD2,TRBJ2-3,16,TGTGCCAGCAGCGTAGCTAGCGGGAGTGGGACAGATACGCAGTATTTT,CASSVASGSGTDTQYF
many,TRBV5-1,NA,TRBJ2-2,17,TGCGCCAGCAGCTTGGGGCCCGGCCCTCCGGGTACCGGGGAGCTGTTTTTT,CASSLGPGPPGTGELFF
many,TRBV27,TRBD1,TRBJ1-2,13,TGTGCCAGCAGTTCCCGGACAGGATCTGGCTACACCTTC,CASSSRTGSGYTF
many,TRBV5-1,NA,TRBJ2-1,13,TGCGCCAGCAGCTCAGTCCTGGGAAATGAGCAGTTCTTC,CASSSVLGNEQFF